A selection of T cell receptor beta chains follows, all from one sample in a study of low-dose radiotherapy and immunotherapy resistance in tumors. TCRdb re-derived calls from the reads in MiXCR, one entry per CDR3 protein. The sample contains tens of thousands of distinct CDR3 sequences, 15% to 20% of which appear only once. Here the sequenced sample was PBMCs, taken after low-dose radiotherapy plus immunotherapy. The receptor source for this set is a male donor with prostate cancer. Each CDR3 is given with its conserved first and last residue. D genes are given only for firm matches. Where a row states a size, it is once, few, many or the class of an expanded clone; other rows omit it.

CDR3 DNA	CDR3 protein	J gene	D gene	clone size	CDR3 length	V gene
TGTGCCACCAGTGATGGGACGGTGAACACTGAAGCTTTCTTT	CATSDGTVNTEAFF	TRBJ1-1	NA	many	14	TRBV24-1
TGTGCCAGCAGCCCCTTTCTGGACAGGAACAATCAGCCCCAGCATTTT	CASSPFLDRNNQPQHF	TRBJ1-5	TRBD1	many	16	TRBV28
TGTGCCTGGAGTGGCCTAGCCCCGAGCTCCTACAATGAGCAGTTCTTC	CAWSGLAPSSYNEQFF	TRBJ2-1	NA	many	16	TRBV30
TGTGCCAGTGGACTAGCGGGACCAGATACGCAGTATTTT	CASGLAGPDTQYF	TRBJ2-3	TRBD2	many	13	TRBV19
TGCGCCAGCAGCTTGGACACCAACACTGAAGCTTTCTTT	CASSLDTNTEAFF	TRBJ1-1	NA	many	13	TRBV5-1
TGCAGCGTTGAAGACGGCTATTCCTACGAGCAGTACTTC	CSVEDGYSYEQYF	TRBJ2-7	NA	many	13	TRBV29-1
TGTGCCAGCAGCCAAGTTGGAGCGGGAGAGCACGAGCAGTACTTC	CASSQVGAGEHEQYF	TRBJ2-7	TRBD2	many	15	TRBV14
TGTGCCAGCAGCTTGAGGACTAGCGGCTTCAGCTCCTACGAGCAGTACTTC	CASSLRTSGFSSYEQYF	TRBJ2-7	TRBD2	many	17	TRBV5-8
TGTGCCAGTCGTCCCAGTTTGGGACAGGAAACCTACGAGCAGTACTTC	CASRPSLGQETYEQYF	TRBJ2-7	TRBD1	NA	16	TRBV28
TGTGCCAGCAGCCCAGACTATGCCGGATACAATGAGCAGTTCTTC	CASSPDYAGYNEQFF	TRBJ2-1	NA	NA	15	TRBV7-3
TGTGCCAGCAGCCGCGGACCGCCCGAACACACAGATACGCAGTATTTT	CASSRGPPEHTDTQYF	TRBJ2-3	NA	many	16	TRBV7-9
TGTGCCAGCAGTGAACGGGTGAGCTCTGGAAACACCATATATTTT	CASSERVSSGNTIYF	TRBJ1-3	NA	many	15	TRBV6-1
TGCGCCAGCAGCTTGTTGAGTCGGGACATTCGCTCCTACGAGCAGTACTTC	CASSLLSRDIRSYEQYF	TRBJ2-7	NA	many	17	TRBV5-1
TGTGCCAGCCAACCCACTAGACAGGGGTTGATGGACGAGCAGTACTTC	CASQPTRQGLMDEQYF	TRBJ2-7	TRBD1	few	16	TRBV6-2/TRBV6-3
TGTGCCAGCAGTCTGGGAGGGGGTGAAAAACTGTTTTTT	CASSLGGGEKLFF	TRBJ1-4	NA	many	13	TRBV2
TGTGCCAGCAGCTTAGGCGGGTATGATACGCAGTATTTT	CASSLGGYDTQYF	TRBJ2-3	NA	many	13	TRBV7-2
TGTGCCAGCAGCCAAGGGCAGGGGCGGACCTACGAGCAGTACTTC	CASSQGQGRTYEQYF	TRBJ2-7	NA	many	15	TRBV3-1
TGTGCCAGCAGTTTATTCAGGGGGGAGATTCAGCCCCAGCATTTT	CASSLFRGEIQPQHF	TRBJ1-5	TRBD1	many	15	TRBV28
TGTGCCAGCCCGTCGGGAGACAGACCCAACTCTGGGGCCAACGTCCTGACTTTC	CASPSGDRPNSGANVLTF	TRBJ2-6	NA	many	18	TRBV18
TGTGCCAGCAGGGAGGGGCGTGGGGCCAACGTCCTGACTTTC	CASREGRGANVLTF	TRBJ2-6	NA	many	14	TRBV2
TGCGCCAGCAGCCAACTCCGGTCCGGGTCTGGAAACACCATATATTTT	CASSQLRSGSGNTIYF	TRBJ1-3	NA	many	16	TRBV4-1
TGTGCCAGCGCCCAGGACAGGGTTACCTACAATGAGCAGTTCTTC	CASAQDRVTYNEQFF	TRBJ2-1	TRBD1	many	15	TRBV6-5
TGCGCCAGCAGCCAAGTTTTGTACGCAGCCGCTTTCTTT	CASSQVLYAAAFF	TRBJ1-1	NA	many	13	TRBV4-3
TGCAGTGCTATCCTAGCGGGGCCCAATGAGCAGTTCTTC	CSAILAGPNEQFF	TRBJ2-1	TRBD2	many	13	TRBV20-1
TGTGCCAGCACCCAATACCCCGGAGGGGGGACCGGGGAGCTGTTTTTT	CASTQYPGGGTGELFF	TRBJ2-2	NA	many	16	TRBV28
TGTGCCAGCAGCGTAGAGGCTGGGATTGACACCATATATTTT	CASSVEAGIDTIYF	TRBJ1-3	NA	many	14	TRBV9
TGCAGTGCTAGCATGGATAATGAAAAACTGTTTTTT	CSASMDNEKLFF	TRBJ1-4	NA	many	12	TRBV20-1
TGTGCCAGCAGCCTGGGACAGGCGAAGGGCTACACCTTC	CASSLGQAKGYTF	TRBJ1-2	TRBD1	many	13	TRBV12-3/TRBV12-4
TGTGCCAGCAGCCGGGCGGAGACCCAGTACTTC	CASSRAETQYF	TRBJ2-5	NA	many	11	TRBV7-2
TGTGCCAGCAGCTCAACCCGGGACAACAATTCACCCCTCCACTTT	CASSSTRDNNSPLHF	TRBJ1-6	NA	many	15	TRBV7-2
TGCAGTGCTAAGGGAGACCCTGGGGGAGGTGGAAATGAGCAGTTCTTC	CSAKGDPGGGGNEQFF	TRBJ2-1	NA	many	16	TRBV20-1
TGTGCCTGGAGAACGGTGGGATTTGGGCGGACTGAAGCTTTCTTT	CAWRTVGFGRTEAFF	TRBJ1-1	NA	NA	15	TRBV30
TGTGCCAGCAGCCCATTTAGCGGGAGGGACAACAATGAGCAGTTCTTC	CASSPFSGRDNNEQFF	TRBJ2-1	TRBD2	many	16	TRBV7-9
TGTGCCAGCGACGACAGGGTTGAGACCCAGTACTTC	CASDDRVETQYF	TRBJ2-5	TRBD1	many	12	TRBV6-5
TGTGCCAGCAGCGCCCTTTTTCACGGAGATACGCAGTATTTT	CASSALFHGDTQYF	TRBJ2-3	NA	few	14	TRBV9
TGTGCCAGCAGCTCAGGACTAGCGGGAGAGGCGCAGTTCTTC	CASSSGLAGEAQFF	TRBJ2-1	TRBD2	many	14	TRBV7-2
TGCAGCGTAAGGGGACCCGCCGGCACTGAAGCTTTCTTT	CSVRGPAGTEAFF	TRBJ1-1	NA	many	13	TRBV29-1
TGTGCCTTCTCCCTGGGGCTAGCGGGATACAATGAGCAGTTCTTC	CAFSLGLAGYNEQFF	TRBJ2-1	TRBD2	NA	15	TRBV5-4
TGTGCCAGCTCACCAAATGGGAAGGGTTCGAATCAGCCCCAGCATTTT	CASSPNGKGSNQPQHF	TRBJ1-5	NA	many	16	TRBV18
TGTGCCACCAGTGACCGTGGACAGGACCAGTTCTTC	CATSDRGQDQFF	TRBJ2-1	TRBD1	many	12	TRBV24-1
TGCGCCAGCAGCTTGGGACTAGCGGGAGAAGGTGAGCAGTTCTTC	CASSLGLAGEGEQFF	TRBJ2-1	TRBD2	many	15	TRBV5-1
TGTGCCAGTATGGCAGGGGGGAACACTGAAGCTTTCTTT	CASMAGGNTEAFF	TRBJ1-1	TRBD1	NA	13	TRBV19
TGTGCCAGCAGTCCCCGGGACAGGGCGGTCGATACGCAGTATTTT	CASSPRDRAVDTQYF	TRBJ2-3	TRBD1	many	15	TRBV28
TGTGCCAGCAGTAATAGACCCCGGACAGGGCTATCCTACGAGCAGTACTTC	CASSNRPRTGLSYEQYF	TRBJ2-7	TRBD1	many	17	TRBV28
TGCAGCGTTGTGATACAGGGGAAATCCGAGCAGTACTTC	CSVVIQGKSEQYF	TRBJ2-7	TRBD1	many	13	TRBV29-1
TGTGCCAGCAGTGAAGGGTCAAAACGGGAGACCCAGTACTTC	CASSEGSKRETQYF	TRBJ2-5	NA	many	14	TRBV6-1
TGTGCCAGCAGCCAAGAAGTTGCCAACTCTGGAAACACCATATATTTT	CASSQEVANSGNTIYF	TRBJ1-3	NA	many	16	TRBV4-2
TGTGCCAGCAGACTTCCGACTAGCGGGAGACTAGGGAATGAGCAGTTCTTC	CASRLPTSGRLGNEQFF	TRBJ2-1	TRBD2	many	17	TRBV28
TGCAGCGGTTTGGGCAGGGAGGATCGTGGGAACACTGAAGCTTTCTTT	CSGLGREDRGNTEAFF	TRBJ1-1	NA	many	16	TRBV29-1
TGTGCCACCAGTGACGGCGGCTACGAGCAGTACTTC	CATSDGGYEQYF	TRBJ2-7	NA	many	12	TRBV24-1
TGCGCCAGCAGCCAAGATAGGCTATTGGGGGAGCAGTACTTC	CASSQDRLLGEQYF	TRBJ2-7	NA	many	14	TRBV4-3
TGTGCCAGTAGTGACTACAGGGAGACCCAGTACTTC	CASSDYRETQYF	TRBJ2-5	NA	many	12	TRBV19
TGTGCCAGCAGTGGACTGGGGAGCTCCTACGAGCAGTACTTC	CASSGLGSSYEQYF	TRBJ2-7	NA	many	14	TRBV2
TGTGCCAGCATTCGCAAACAGGGTAGCTCCTACGAGCAGTACTTC	CASIRKQGSSYEQYF	TRBJ2-7	NA	many	15	TRBV6-2/TRBV6-3